One sample yielded the 5 T cell receptor beta chains listed below, sequenced in a study of cytomegalovirus exposure and HLA in healthy donors. This PCR relied on a set of 60 Vbeta primers and 13 Jbeta primers. Profiled with immunoSEQ multiplex PCR; TCRdb holds only in-frame clones, not every one. The repertoire holds just over 200,000 clones, with approximately 79% as singletons. The sequenced sample consisted of PBMCs. Every receptor here comes from a man in his fifties in good health and CMV-seronegative.

This clone was recorded a few times. V is TRBV11-2 and J is TRBJ2-3, with 8 bases aligning to TRBD1. The germline V gene has CDR1 SGHAT and CDR2 FQNNGV. The CDR3 is 18 residues long. V shed 5 bases, J shed 0 bases, and the junction held 13 bases outside the gene matches. CDR3 nucleotides: TGTGCCAGCAGCCAAATTTTAGGACAGGGCCCTAGCACAGATACGCAGTATTTT. This sequence encodes CASSQILGQGPSTDTQYF.

This clone was counted once. The chain uses TRBV5-4 and TRBJ2-3; D remains unclear. Germline CDR1 SGHNT, CDR2 YYREEE (reference sequence). The CDR3 runs to 12 residues. The ends were cut back, 3 bases at V and 8 bases at J, with 10 bases in the middle. CDR3 sequence: CASSSAGGTQYF. CDR3 coding DNA: TGTGCCAGCAGCTCGGCAGGTGGTACGCAGTATTTT.

This clone came up a few times. The chain is built from TRBV28 and TRBJ1-4; D might be TRBD1 (6 bases). The CDR3 extends over 15 amino acids. Germline V gene lookup returns CDR1 MDHEN and CDR2 SYDVKM. V was pared by 4 bases and J by 7 bases, with 16 bases between. This CDR3 is CASSSIRGMREKLFF. The CDR3 DNA reads TGTGCCAGCAGTTCAATCAGGGGAATGCGTGAAAAACTGTTTTTT.

In its sample, this clone was seen a few times. This chain uses TRBV4-1 with TRBJ2-5; D perhaps matches TRBD1 (6 bases). This CDR3 has 16 residues. The V gene lost 1 base and the J gene lost 1 base, with 13 bases spanning the gap. Germline values: CDR1 MGHRA, CDR2 YSYEKL. The CDR3 region has the DNA TGCGCCAGCAGCCAAGCGTATACAGGGCCCCAAGAGACCCAGTACTTC. It yields the protein CASSQAYTGPQETQYF.

J is TRBJ2-7 and V is TRBV5-4; possible D gene TRBD2, 6 bases. CDR3 length equals 14 residues. Trimming stripped 4 bases from V and 5 bases from J, with 16 bases between. CDR1 and CDR2 from the germline V gene are SGHNT and YYREEE (reference sequence). Here the CDR3 DNA reads TGTGCCAGCAGCACGGGACTTCCAGTCCACGAGCAGTACTTC. It encodes CASSTGLPVHEQYF. Filled out from reference TRBV5-4 and TRBJ2-7, the complete variable domain reads ETGVTQSPTHLIKTRGQQVTLRCSSQSGHNTVSWYQQALGQGPQFIFQYYREEENGRGNFPPRFSGLQFPNYSSELNVNALELDDSALYLCASSTGLPVHEQYFGPGTRLTVT.